A single sample is the source of the 2 T cell receptor beta chains below, sequenced in a study of blood T cell repertoires in COVID-19. Assay used: immunoSEQ multiplex PCR; TCRdb lists only in-frame clones, some missing. The sample holds around 230,000 clones; roughly 83% are singletons and the top ten take over 8%. Sequences were obtained from peripheral blood. Every receptor here comes from a woman older than 75 with acute or convalescent COVID-19.

The DNA of the CDR3 is TGTGCCAGCAGTTACTCGGGGACAGCCTATGGCTACACCTTC. This translates into CASSYSGTAYGYTF. The J gene is TRBJ1-2, the V gene TRBV6-6; TRBD1 matches at 7 bases. This CDR3 region has 14 residues. Trimming cost V 0 bases and J 4 bases; bases outside gene matches: 2. Germline V lookup: CDR1 MNHNY, CDR2 SVGAGI (reference sequence).

The gene calls are TRBV4-1 and TRBJ2-2, with a tentative D call TRBD2 (5 bases). Germline V gene lookup returns CDR1 MGHRA and CDR2 YSYEKL. The CDR3 is made up of 16 amino acids. Trimming took 0 bases from V and 5 from J, leaving 13 bases between them. CDR3 coding DNA: TGCGCCAGCAGCCAAGAGGAGGTACGACTTACCGGGGAGCTGTTTTTT. Amino acids: CASSQEEVRLTGELFF.